The rows below give T cell receptor beta chains drawn from one sample of a study of blood T cell repertoires in COVID-19. Sequencing used immunoSEQ multiplex PCR; TCRdb keeps in-frame clones, though not all of them. This table has about 170,000 clones, around 82% appearing once. Sequencing was performed on peripheral blood. These receptors originate from a woman older than 75 with active or convalescent COVID-19. CDR3s include the opening cysteine and the closing phenylalanine or tryptophan. The D gene is left open where the match is weak. For some rows the clone size is stated as once, few or many, or as a class when expanded; others skip it.

CDR3aa | CDR3nt | abundance | v_gene | d_gene | j_gene
CASSLAGDLDTQYF | TGTGCCAGCAGTCTAGCGGGGGACCTGGATACGCAGTATTTT | NA | TRBV6-5 | TRBD2 | TRBJ2-3
CASSAWGGRGSGNTIYF | TGTGCCAGCAGTGCATGGGGGGGTAGGGGATCTGGAAACACCATATATTTT | once | TRBV25-1 | NA | TRBJ1-3
CSARGAEAQYF | TGCAGTGCTAGGGGGGCGGAGGCCCAGTACTTC | NA | TRBV20-1 | NA | TRBJ2-5
CASGRRREDFYNSPLHF | TGTGCCAGTGGTCGCCGGCGGGAGGACTTCTATAATTCACCCCTCCACTTT | NA | TRBV19 | NA | TRBJ1-6
CASSPDGVNYGYTF | TGTGCCAGCAGCCCCGACGGAGTTAACTATGGCTACACCTTC | NA | TRBV7-9 | NA | TRBJ1-2
CASSLGPGGEQFF | TGTGCCAGCAGTCTGGGTCCGGGGGGTGAGCAGTTCTTC | NA | TRBV12-3/TRBV12-4 | TRBD2 | TRBJ2-1
CASSERTGGLRYEQYF | TGTGCCAGCAGCGAGCGGACAGGGGGGCTCAGGTACGAGCAGTACTTC | NA | TRBV7-2 | TRBD1 | TRBJ2-7
CASSSRGGANTEAFF | TGTGCCAGCAGCTCGCGAGGAGGGGCCAACACTGAAGCTTTCTTT | NA | TRBV5-5 | NA | TRBJ1-1
CASSSGTYEQYF | TGTGCCAGCAGCTCCGGGACATACGAGCAGTACTTC | NA | TRBV7-9 | NA | TRBJ2-7
CASSLQGTGELFF | TGTGCCAGCAGCTTACAGGGTACGGGGGAGCTGTTTTTT | NA | TRBV11-3 | NA | TRBJ2-2
CASSLALAGAYEQYF | TGCGCCAGCAGCTTGGCACTAGCGGGCGCCTACGAGCAGTACTTC | NA | TRBV5-1 | TRBD2 | TRBJ2-7
CASSELGQGVPDTQYF | TGTGCCAGCAGTGAATTGGGGCAGGGTGTTCCAGATACGCAGTATTTT | NA | TRBV25-1 | NA | TRBJ2-3
CASTDGGLDYGYTF | TGTGCCAGCACCGACGGGGGTCTTGACTATGGCTACACCTTC | NA | TRBV5-4 | NA | TRBJ1-2
CASSQVGRGLYGYTF | TGTGCCAGCAGCCAAGTGGGCAGGGGGCTCTATGGCTACACCTTC | NA | TRBV14 | TRBD1 | TRBJ1-2
CASRGGRRTDTQYF | TGTGCCAGCAGGGGAGGGAGGAGGACAGATACGCAGTATTTT | NA | TRBV2 | TRBD2 | TRBJ2-3
CASSKGLGELSYEQYF | TGTGCCAGCAGCAAGGGACTAGGTGAACTCTCCTACGAGCAGTACTTC | NA | TRBV14 | TRBD2 | TRBJ2-7
CASSEQGIEKLFF | TGCGCCAGCAGCGAGCAGGGAATTGAAAAACTGTTTTTT | NA | TRBV5-1 | NA | TRBJ1-4
CASSEAGSNYGYTF | TGTGCCAGCAGTGAAGCTGGCAGTAACTATGGCTACACCTTC | NA | TRBV2 | NA | TRBJ1-2
CASSPTGRQGDTEAFF | TGTGCCAGCAGTCCCACGGGTCGACAGGGGGACACTGAAGCTTTCTTT | NA | TRBV6-6 | TRBD1 | TRBJ1-1
CASSSDRRITDTQYF | TGTGCCAGCAGCTCTGACAGACGGATCACAGATACGCAGTATTTT | NA | TRBV5-4 | NA | TRBJ2-3
CASSTDSGRMYEQYF | TGTGCCAGCAGCACTGATAGCGGGAGAATGTACGAGCAGTACTTC | NA | TRBV2 | TRBD2 | TRBJ2-7
CASSLAGQGSPEQFF | TGCGCCAGCAGCTTGGCGGGACAGGGCTCGCCTGAGCAGTTCTTC | NA | TRBV5-1 | TRBD1 | TRBJ2-1